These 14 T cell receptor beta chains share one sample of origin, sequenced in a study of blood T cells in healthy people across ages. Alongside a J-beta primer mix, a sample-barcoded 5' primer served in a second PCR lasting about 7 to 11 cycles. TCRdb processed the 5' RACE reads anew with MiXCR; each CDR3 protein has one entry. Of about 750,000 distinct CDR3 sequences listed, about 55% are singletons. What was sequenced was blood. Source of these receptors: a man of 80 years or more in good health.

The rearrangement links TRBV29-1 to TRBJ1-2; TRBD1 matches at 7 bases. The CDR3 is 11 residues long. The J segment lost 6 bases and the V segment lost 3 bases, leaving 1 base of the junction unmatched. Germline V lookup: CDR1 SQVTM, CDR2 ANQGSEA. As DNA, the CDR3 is TGCAGCGTTGAGAGGGGGCATGGCTACACCTTC. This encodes CSVERGHGYTF.

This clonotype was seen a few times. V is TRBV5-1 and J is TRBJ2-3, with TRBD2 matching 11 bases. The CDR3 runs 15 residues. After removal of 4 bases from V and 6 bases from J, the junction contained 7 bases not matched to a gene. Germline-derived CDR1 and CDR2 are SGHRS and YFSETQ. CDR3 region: CASSPTSGSRDTQYF. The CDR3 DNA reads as TGCGCCAGCAGCCCCACTAGCGGGAGTCGGGATACGCAGTATTTT.

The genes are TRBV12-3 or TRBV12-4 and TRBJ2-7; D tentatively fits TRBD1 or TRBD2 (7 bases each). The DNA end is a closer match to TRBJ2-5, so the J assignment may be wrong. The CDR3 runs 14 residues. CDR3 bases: TGTGCCAGCAGTTTTGGGCAGGGGGGGGAGACCCAGTACTTC. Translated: CASSFGQGGETQYF.

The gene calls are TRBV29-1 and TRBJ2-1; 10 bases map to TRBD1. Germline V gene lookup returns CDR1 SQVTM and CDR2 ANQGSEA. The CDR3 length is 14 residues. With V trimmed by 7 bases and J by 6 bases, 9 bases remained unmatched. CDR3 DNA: TGCAGCGCGAATAAGGACAGGGGGGCCAATGAGCAGTTCTTC. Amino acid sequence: CSANKDRGANEQFF.

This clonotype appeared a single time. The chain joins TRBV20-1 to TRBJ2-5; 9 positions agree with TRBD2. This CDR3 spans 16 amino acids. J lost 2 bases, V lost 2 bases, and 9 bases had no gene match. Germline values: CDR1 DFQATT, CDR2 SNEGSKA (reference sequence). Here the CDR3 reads CSARPGVLAGQETQYF. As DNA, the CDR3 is TGCAGTGCTAGACCGGGGGTCCTAGCGGGACAAGAGACCCAGTACTTC.

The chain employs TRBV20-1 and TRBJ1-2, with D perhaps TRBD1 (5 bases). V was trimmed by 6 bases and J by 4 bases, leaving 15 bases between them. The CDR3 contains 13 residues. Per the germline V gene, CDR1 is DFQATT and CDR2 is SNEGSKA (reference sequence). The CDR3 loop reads CSAPKAGRYGYTF. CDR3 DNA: TGCAGTGCCCCTAAGGCAGGGCGCTATGGCTACACCTTC.

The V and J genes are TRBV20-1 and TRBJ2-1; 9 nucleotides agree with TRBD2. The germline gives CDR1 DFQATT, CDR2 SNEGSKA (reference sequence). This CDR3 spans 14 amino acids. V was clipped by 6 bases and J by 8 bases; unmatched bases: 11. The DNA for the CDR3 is TGCAGTGCCCCGCCCCCTAGCGGGATCGATGAGCAGTTCTTC. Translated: CSAPPPSGIDEQFF.

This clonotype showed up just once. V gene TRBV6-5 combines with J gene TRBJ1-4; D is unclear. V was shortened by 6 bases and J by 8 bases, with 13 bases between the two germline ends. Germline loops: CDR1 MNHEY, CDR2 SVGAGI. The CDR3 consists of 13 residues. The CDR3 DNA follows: TGTGCCAGCAGCCCCCGGTATCGAGAAAAACTGTTTTTT. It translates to CASSPRYREKLFF.

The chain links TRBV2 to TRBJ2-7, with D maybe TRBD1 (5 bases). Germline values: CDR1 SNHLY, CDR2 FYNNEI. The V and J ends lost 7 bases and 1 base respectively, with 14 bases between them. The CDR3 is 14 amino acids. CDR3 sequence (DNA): TGTGCCAGCAATCAGGGCGTCCCTTCCTACGAGCAGTACTTC. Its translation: CASNQGVPSYEQYF.

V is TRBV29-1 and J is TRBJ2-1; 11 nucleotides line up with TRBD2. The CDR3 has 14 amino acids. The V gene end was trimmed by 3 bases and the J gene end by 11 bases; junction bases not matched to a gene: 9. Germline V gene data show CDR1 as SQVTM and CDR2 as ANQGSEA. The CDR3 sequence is CSVDPGLAVDKQFF. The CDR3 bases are TGCAGCGTTGATCCGGGACTAGCGGTCGATAAGCAGTTCTTC.

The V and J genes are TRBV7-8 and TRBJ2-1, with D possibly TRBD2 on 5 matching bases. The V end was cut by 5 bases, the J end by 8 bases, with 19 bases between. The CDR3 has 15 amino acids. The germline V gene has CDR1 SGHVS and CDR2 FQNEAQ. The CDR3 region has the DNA TGTGCCAGCAGCACCCGACGGGATCTTGTTCATGAGCAGTTCTTC. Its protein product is CASSTRRDLVHEQFF.

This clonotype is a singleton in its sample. Here the CDR3 DNA reads TGTGCCAGCAGCTTTGGGACAAACTCCTACGAGCAGTACTTC. Amino acids: CASSFGTNSYEQYF. This chain links TRBV7-2 with TRBJ2-7; tentatively, D is TRBD1 (6 bases). The CDR3 spans 14 residues. From germline, CDR1 is SGHTA and CDR2 FQGNSA. The germline V and J ends were trimmed by 3 bases and 0 bases, with 9 bases remaining between them.

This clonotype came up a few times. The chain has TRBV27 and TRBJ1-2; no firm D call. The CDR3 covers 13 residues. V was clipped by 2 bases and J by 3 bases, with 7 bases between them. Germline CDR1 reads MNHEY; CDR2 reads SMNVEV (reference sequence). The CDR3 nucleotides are TGTGCCAGCAGTTTAGGGCAGGACTATGGCTACACCTTC. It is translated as CASSLGQDYGYTF.

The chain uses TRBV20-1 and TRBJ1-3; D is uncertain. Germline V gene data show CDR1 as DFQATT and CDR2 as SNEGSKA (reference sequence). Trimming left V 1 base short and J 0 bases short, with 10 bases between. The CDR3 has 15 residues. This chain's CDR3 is CSARVAGFSGNTIYF. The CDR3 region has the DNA TGCAGTGCTAGAGTGGCAGGATTCTCTGGAAACACCATATATTTT.